This T cell receptor (beta chain) came from a study of blood T cells in healthy people across ages. With a J-beta primer mix and a sample-barcoded 5' primer, a second PCR ran about 6 to 11 cycles. Every cDNA molecule bore a tag from a template-switch adaptor containing 12 random nucleotides. TCRdb analysed the 5' RACE reads with MiXCR anew, one entry per CDR3 protein. The sample has hundreds of thousands of distinct CDR3 sequences, approximately 21% seen once. This CDR3 contains 13 residues. Germline CDR1 and CDR2: LNHDA and SQIVND (reference sequence). The V gene lost 3 bases and the J gene lost 1 base, with 6 bases spanning the gap. Study observations and caveats: TCR beta diversity, measured per million T cells, fell in a roughly linear way with age.

This clonotype was detected ten times or more. The antigen is unknown. The receptor was isolated from a man between 65 and 85 years old in good health. The specimen sequenced was blood. V is TRBV19 and J is TRBJ1-1, with D uncertain. CDR3 region: CASSIWGNTEAFF. In nucleotides, the CDR3 is TGTGCCAGTAGTATTTGGGGGAACACTGAAGCTTTCTTT.